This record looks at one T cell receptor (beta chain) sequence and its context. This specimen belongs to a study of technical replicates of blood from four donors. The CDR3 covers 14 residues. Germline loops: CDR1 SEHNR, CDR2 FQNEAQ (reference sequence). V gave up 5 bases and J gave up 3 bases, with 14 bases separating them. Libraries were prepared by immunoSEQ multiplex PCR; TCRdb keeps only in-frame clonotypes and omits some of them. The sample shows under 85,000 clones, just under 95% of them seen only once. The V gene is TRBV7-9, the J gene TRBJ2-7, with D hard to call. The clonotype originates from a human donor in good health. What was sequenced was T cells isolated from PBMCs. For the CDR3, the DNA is TGTGCCAGCAGCGGAAACCCTAGTTTCTACGAGCAGTACTTC. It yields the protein CASSGNPSFYEQYF.